The 5 T cell receptor beta chains below were found in one sample sequenced in a study of beta chain features in type 1 diabetes. Investigators reverse transcribed all isolated RNA, so they sequenced expressed TCRB transcripts. The repertoire was sequenced with immunoSEQ multiplex PCR; TCRdb's copy has only in-frame clones and lacks some. The repertoire consists of about 130,000 clones, with roughly a tenth occurring once and the leading ten covering approximately 0.68%. Source material: central memory CD4+ T cells from blood. The receptors here all came from a man between 18 and 35 years old in good health.

This clone was detected only a few times. J is TRBJ1-4 and V is TRBV25-1; 10 nucleotides agree with TRBD1. The ends lost 4 bases at V and 8 bases at J; junction bases unmatched: 4. CDR3 length: 14 amino acids. CDR1 is MGHDK, CDR2 SYGVNS, per germline. CDR3 nucleotides: TGTGCCAGCAGTGCGGGACAGGGGAAAGAAAAACTGTTTTTT. Its protein is CASSAGQGKEKLFF.

This clone was counted only a few times. The chain couples TRBV19 to TRBJ2-2; 8 bases are shared with TRBD1. This CDR3 has 15 residues. The junction had 3 bases not matched to a gene; V was cut back by 2 bases and J by 4 bases. Germline assignment: CDR1 LNHDA and CDR2 SQIVND (reference sequence). The CDR3 DNA follows: TGTGCCAGTAGTATAAGAACAGGGGGCACCGGGGAGCTGTTTTTT. It is translated as CASSIRTGGTGELFF.

The chain carries TRBV18 and TRBJ1-4; no firm D call. CDR1 and CDR2 from the germline V gene are KGHSH and LQKENI. This CDR3 is 14 amino acids long. V was trimmed by 0 bases and J by 9 bases, leaving 11 bases between them. This CDR3 reads CASSPPGQAQKLFF. The CDR3 DNA follows: TGTGCCAGCTCACCACCAGGCCAGGCTCAAAAACTGTTTTTT.

V usage is TRBV7-9 and J usage is TRBJ2-7; D possibly corresponds to TRBD2 (5 bases). V was shortened by 8 bases and J by 5 bases, with 16 bases between the two germline ends. Per the germline V gene, CDR1 is SEHNR and CDR2 is FQNEAQ (reference sequence). The CDR3 totals 13 residues. Here the CDR3 reads CASGVRGTNEQYF. The DNA for the CDR3 is TGTGCCAGCGGGGTCCGGGGAACCAACGAGCAGTACTTC.

This clone appeared a few times. V gene TRBV6-5 combines with J gene TRBJ1-5; tentative D call: TRBD1 (5 bases). Trimming shortened V by 0 bases and J by 5 bases, and 11 bases separated the two germline ends. The V gene's germline CDR1 is MNHEY and CDR2 SVGAGI. CDR3 length equals 15 residues. The CDR3 loop is CASSYSIWGDQPQHF. Here the CDR3 DNA reads TGTGCCAGCAGTTACTCGATTTGGGGGGATCAGCCCCAGCATTTT.